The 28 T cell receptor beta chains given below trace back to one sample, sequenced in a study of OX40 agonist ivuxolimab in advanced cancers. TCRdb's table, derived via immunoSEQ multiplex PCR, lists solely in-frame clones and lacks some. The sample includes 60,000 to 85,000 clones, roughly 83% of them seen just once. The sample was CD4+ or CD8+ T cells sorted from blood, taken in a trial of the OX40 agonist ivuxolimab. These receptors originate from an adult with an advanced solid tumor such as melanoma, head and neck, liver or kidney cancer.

The CDR3, as DNA: TGTGCCGCCCAGGGGGCCAATAAGAACACTGAAGCTTTCTTT. This sequence encodes CAAQGANKNTEAFF. The chain carries TRBV6-5 and TRBJ1-1; 8 nucleotides agree with TRBD1. Looked up from germline, CDR1 is MNHEY and CDR2 is SVGAGI. The CDR3 covers 14 residues. With 11 bases clipped from V and 1 base from J, the junction kept 9 bases outside the gene matches.

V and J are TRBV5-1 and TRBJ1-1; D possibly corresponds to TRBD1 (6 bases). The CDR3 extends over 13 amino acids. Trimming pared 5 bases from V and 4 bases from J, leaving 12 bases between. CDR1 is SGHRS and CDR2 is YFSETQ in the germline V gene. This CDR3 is CASRQGSSTEAFF. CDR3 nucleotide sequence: TGCGCCAGCAGACAGGGATCTAGCACTGAAGCTTTCTTT.

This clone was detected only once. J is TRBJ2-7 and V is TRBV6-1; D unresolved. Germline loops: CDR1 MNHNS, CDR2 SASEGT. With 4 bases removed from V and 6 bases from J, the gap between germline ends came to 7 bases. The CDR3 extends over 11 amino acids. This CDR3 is CASSAYPEQYF. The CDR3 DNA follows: TGTGCCAGCAGTGCCTACCCCGAGCAGTACTTC.

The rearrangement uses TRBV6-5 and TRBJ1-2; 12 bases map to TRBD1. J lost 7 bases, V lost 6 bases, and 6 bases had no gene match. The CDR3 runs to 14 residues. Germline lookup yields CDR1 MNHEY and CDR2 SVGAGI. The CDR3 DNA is TGTGCCAGCAGGGGGACAGGGGGCGCAGGTGGCTACACCTTC. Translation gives CASRGTGGAGGYTF.

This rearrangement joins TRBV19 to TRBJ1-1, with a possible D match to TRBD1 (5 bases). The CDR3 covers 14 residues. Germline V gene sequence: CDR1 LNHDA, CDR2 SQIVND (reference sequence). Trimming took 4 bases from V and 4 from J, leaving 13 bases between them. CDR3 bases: TGTGCCAGTAGTAGGGGACCCGTGGGCACTGAAGCTTTCTTT. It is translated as CASSRGPVGTEAFF.

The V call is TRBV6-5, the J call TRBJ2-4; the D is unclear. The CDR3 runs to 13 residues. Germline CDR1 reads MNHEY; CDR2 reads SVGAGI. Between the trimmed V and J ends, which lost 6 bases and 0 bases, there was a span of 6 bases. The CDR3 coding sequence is TGTGCCAGCAGAGGGCCAGCCAAAAACATTCAGTACTTC. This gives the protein CASRGPAKNIQYF.

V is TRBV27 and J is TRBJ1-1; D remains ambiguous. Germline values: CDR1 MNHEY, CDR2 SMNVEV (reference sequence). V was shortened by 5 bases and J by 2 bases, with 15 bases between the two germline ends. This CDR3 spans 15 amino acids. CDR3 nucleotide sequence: TGTGCCAGCAGTCCTTGGATGTGGGAAAACACTGAAGCTTTCTTT. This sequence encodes CASSPWMWENTEAFF.

CDR3 region: CASSLAGHPNQPQHF. CDR3 DNA: TGCGCCAGCAGCTTGGCAGGGCATCCGAATCAGCCCCAGCATTTT. The chain uses TRBV5-1 and TRBJ1-5, with D possibly TRBD1 on 5 matching bases. This CDR3 contains 15 residues. With 0 bases removed from V and 4 bases from J, the gap between germline ends came to 11 bases. Germline V gene lookup returns CDR1 SGHRS and CDR2 YFSETQ.

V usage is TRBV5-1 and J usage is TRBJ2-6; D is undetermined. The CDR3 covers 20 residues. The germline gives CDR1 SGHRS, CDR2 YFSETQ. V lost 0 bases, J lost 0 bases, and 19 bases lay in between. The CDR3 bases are TGCGCCAGCAGCTTGGACGTGAATAGCTGGCCGGGCTCTGGGGCCAACGTCCTGACTTTC. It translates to CASSLDVNSWPGSGANVLTF.

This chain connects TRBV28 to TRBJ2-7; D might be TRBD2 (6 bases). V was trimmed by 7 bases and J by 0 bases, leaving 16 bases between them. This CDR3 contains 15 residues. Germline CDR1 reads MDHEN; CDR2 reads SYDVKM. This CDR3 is CASISGTPLSYEQYF. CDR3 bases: TGTGCCAGCATCTCCGGGACTCCTCTCTCCTACGAGCAGTACTTC.

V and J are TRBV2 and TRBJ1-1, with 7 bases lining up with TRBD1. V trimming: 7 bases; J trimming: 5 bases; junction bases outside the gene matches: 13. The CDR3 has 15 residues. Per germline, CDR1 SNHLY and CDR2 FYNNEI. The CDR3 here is CASIPQGISWTEAFF. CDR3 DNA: TGTGCCAGCATCCCACAGGGGATAAGTTGGACTGAAGCTTTCTTT.

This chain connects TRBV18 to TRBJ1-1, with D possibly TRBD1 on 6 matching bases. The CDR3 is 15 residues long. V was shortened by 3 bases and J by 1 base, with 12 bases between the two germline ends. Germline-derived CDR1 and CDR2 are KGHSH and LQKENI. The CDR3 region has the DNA TGTGCCAGCTCACCCGTACCGACAGGGAACACTGAAGCTTTCTTT. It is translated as CASSPVPTGNTEAFF.

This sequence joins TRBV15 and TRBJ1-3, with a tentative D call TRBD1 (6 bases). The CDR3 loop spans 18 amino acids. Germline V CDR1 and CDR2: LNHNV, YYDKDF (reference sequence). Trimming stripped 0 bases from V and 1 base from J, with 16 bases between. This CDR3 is CATSRDRGGISSGNTIYF. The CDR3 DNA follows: TGTGCCACCAGCAGAGATCGAGGGGGGATAAGTTCTGGAAACACCATATATTTT.

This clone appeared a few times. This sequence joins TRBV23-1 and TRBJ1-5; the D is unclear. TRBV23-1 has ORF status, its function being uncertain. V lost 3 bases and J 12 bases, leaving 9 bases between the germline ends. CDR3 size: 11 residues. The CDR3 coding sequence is TGCGCCAGCAGTCACAAGGGAATCCAGCATTTT. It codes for CASSHKGIQHF.

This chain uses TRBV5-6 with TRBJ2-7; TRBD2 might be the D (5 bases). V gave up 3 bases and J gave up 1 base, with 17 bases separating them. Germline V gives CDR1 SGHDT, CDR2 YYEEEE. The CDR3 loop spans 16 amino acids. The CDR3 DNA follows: TGTGCCAGCAGCTCTACATCAGACGGGAAGTCCTACGAGCAGTACTTC. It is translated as CASSSTSDGKSYEQYF. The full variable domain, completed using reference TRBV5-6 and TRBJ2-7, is DAGVTQSPTHLIKTRGQQVTLRCSPKSGHDTVSWYQQALGQGPQFIFQYYEEEERQRGNFPDRFSGHQFPNYSSELNVNALLLGDSALYLCASSSTSDGKSYEQYFGPGTRLTVT.

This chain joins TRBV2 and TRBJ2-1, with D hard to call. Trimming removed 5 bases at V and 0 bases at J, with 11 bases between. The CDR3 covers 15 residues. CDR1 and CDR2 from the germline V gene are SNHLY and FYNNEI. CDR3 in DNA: TGTGCCAGCAGTCCCACGACAACCTCCTACAATGAGCAGTTCTTC. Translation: CASSPTTTSYNEQFF. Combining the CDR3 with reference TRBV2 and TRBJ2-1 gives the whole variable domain EPEVTQTPSHQVTQMGQEVILRCVPISNHLYFYWYRQILGQKVEFLVSFYNNEISEKSEIFDDQFSVERPDGSNFTLKIRSTKLEDSAMYFCASSPTTTSYNEQFFGPGTRLTVL.

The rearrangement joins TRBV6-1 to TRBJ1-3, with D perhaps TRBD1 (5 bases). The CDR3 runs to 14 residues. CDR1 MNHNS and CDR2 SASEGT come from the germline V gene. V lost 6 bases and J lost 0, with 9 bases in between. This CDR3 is CASRSGNSGNTIYF. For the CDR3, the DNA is TGTGCCAGCAGGTCAGGGAACTCTGGAAACACCATATATTTT.

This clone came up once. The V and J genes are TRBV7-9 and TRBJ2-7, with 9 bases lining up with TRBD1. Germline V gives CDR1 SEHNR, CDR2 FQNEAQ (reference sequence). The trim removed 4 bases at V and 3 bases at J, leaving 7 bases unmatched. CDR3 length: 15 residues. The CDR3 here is CASSSWTGAGYEQYF. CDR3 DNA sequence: TGTGCCAGCAGCTCTTGGACAGGGGCCGGCTACGAGCAGTACTTC.

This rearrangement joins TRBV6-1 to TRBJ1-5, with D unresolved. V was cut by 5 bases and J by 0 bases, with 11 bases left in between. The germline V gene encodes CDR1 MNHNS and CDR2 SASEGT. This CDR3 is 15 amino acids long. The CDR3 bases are TGTGCCAGCAGTTTCGCTTCGAATAGCAATCAGCCCCAGCATTTT. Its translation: CASSFASNSNQPQHF.

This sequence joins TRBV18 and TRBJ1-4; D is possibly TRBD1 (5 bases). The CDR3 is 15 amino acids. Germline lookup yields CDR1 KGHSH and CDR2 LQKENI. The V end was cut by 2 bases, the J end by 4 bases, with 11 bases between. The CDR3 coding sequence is TGTGCCAGCTCACCAATGGGGGGAATTAATGAAAAACTGTTTTTT. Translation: CASSPMGGINEKLFF. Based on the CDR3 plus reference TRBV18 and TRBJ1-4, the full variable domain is NAGVMQNPRHLVRRRGQEARLRCSPMKGHSHVYWYRQLPEEGLKFMVYLQKENIIDESGMPKERFSAEFPKEGPSILRIQQVVRGDSAAYFCASSPMGGINEKLFFGSGTQLSVL.

In nucleotides, the CDR3 is TGTGCCAGCAGCTTTAACACGTGGACTGAAGCTTTCTTT. The encoded protein is CASSFNTWTEAFF. V gene TRBV7-2 combines with J gene TRBJ1-1; D gene unclear. CDR1 is SGHTA and CDR2 is FQGNSA in the germline V gene. This CDR3 region has 13 residues. The ends were cut back, 3 bases at V and 5 bases at J, with 10 bases in the middle.

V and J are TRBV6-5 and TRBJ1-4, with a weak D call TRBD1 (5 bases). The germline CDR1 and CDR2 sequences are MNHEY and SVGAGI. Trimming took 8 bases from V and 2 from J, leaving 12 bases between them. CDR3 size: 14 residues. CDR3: CASRRGWTNEKLFF. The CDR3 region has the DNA TGTGCCAGCCGTCGGGGGTGGACTAATGAAAAACTGTTTTTT.

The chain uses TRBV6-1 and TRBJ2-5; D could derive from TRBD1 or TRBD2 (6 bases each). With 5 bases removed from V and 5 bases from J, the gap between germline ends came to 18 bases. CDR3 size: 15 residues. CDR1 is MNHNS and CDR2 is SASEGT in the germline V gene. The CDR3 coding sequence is TGTGCCAGCAGTCAACCCCCCGGGGGCAGGGAGACCCAGTACTTC. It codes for CASSQPPGGRETQYF.

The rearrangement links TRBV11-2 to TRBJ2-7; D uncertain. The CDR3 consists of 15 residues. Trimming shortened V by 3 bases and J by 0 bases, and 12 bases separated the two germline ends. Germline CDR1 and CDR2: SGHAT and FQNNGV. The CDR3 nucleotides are TGTGCCAGCAGCTTCAAGTGGGCGAGCTCCTACGAGCAGTACTTC. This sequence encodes CASSFKWASSYEQYF.

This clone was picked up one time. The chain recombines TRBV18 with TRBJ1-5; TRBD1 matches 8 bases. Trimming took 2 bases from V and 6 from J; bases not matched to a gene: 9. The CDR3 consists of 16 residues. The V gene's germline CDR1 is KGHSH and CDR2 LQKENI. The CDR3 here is CASSPYPADRAQPQHF. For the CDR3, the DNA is TGTGCCAGCTCACCATACCCGGCGGACAGGGCTCAGCCCCAGCATTTT.

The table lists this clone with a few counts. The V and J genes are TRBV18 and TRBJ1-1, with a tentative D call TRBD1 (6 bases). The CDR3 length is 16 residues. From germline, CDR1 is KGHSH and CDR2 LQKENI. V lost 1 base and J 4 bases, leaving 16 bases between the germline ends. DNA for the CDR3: TGTGCCAGCTCACCACGGGATACAGGGCCTGGCACTGAAGCTTTCTTT. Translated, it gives CASSPRDTGPGTEAFF. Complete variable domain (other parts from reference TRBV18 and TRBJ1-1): NAGVMQNPRHLVRRRGQEARLRCSPMKGHSHVYWYRQLPEEGLKFMVYLQKENIIDESGMPKERFSAEFPKEGPSILRIQQVVRGDSAAYFCASSPRDTGPGTEAFFGQGTRLTVV.

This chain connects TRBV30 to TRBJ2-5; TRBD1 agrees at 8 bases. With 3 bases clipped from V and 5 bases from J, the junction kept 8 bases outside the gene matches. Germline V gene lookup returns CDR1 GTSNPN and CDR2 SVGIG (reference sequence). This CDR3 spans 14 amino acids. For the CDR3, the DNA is TGTGCCTGGAGCCGGGGCAGGGACAGGGAGACCCAGTACTTC. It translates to CAWSRGRDRETQYF.

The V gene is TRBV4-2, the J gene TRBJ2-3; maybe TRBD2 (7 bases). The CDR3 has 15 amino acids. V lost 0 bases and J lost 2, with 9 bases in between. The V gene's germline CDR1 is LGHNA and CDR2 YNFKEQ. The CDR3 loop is CASSQERGPTDTQYF. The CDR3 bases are TGTGCCAGCAGCCAAGAGCGGGGGCCCACAGATACGCAGTATTTT.